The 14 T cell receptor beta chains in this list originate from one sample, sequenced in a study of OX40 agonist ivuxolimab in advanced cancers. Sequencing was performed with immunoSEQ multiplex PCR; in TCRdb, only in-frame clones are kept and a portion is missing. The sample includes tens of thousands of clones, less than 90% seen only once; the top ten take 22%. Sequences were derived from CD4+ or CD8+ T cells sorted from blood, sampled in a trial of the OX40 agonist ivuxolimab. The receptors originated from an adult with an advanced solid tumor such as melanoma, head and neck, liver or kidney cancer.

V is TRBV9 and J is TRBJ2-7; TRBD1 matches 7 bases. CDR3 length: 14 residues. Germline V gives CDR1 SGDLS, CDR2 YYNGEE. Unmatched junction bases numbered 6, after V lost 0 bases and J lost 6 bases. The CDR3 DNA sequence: TGTGCCAGCAGCGTAGCTTACAGGGGAGCCGAGCAGTACTTC. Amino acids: CASSVAYRGAEQYF.

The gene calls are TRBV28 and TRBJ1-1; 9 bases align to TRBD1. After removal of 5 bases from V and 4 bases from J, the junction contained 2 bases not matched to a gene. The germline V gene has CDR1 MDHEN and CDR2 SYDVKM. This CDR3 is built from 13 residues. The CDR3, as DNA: TGTGCCAGCAGTCCGACAGGGGGCACTGAAGCTTTCTTT. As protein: CASSPTGGTEAFF.

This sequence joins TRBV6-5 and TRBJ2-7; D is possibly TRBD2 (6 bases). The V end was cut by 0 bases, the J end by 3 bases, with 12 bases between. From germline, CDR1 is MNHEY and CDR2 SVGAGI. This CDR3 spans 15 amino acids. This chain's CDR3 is CASSYSGDSHYEQYF. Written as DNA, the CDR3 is TGTGCCAGCAGTTACTCCGGGGACTCCCACTACGAGCAGTACTTC.

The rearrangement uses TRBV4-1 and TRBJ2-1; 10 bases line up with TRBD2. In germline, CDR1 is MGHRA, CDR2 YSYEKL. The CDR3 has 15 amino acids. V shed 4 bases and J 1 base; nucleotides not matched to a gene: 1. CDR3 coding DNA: TGCGCCAGCAGCCCTAGCGGGGGTTCCTACAATGAGCAGTTCTTC. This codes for CASSPSGGSYNEQFF.

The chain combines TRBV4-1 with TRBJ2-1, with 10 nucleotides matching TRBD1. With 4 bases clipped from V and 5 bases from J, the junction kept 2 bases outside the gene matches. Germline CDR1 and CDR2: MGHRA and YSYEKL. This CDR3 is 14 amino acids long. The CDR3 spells CASSRGTGDNEQFF. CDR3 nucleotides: TGCGCCAGCAGCCGGGGGACAGGGGACAATGAGCAGTTCTTC.

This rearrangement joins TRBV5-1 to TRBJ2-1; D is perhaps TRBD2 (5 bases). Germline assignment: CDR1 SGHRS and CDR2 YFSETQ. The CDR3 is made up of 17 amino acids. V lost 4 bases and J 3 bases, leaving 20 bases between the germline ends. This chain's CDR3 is CASSEILREDYYNEQFF. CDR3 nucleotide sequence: TGCGCCAGCAGCGAGATACTCCGGGAAGATTACTACAATGAGCAGTTCTTC.

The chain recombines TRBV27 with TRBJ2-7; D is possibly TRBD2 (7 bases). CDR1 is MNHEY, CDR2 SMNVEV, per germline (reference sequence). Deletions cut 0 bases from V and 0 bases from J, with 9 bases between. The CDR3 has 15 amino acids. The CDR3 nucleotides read TGTGCCAGCAGTTTATCGGGGGGGGCCTCCTACGAGCAGTACTTC. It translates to CASSLSGGASYEQYF.

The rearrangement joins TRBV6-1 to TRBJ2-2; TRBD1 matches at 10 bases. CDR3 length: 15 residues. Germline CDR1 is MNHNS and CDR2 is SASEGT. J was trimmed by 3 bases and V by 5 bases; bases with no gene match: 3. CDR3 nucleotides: TGTGCCAGCAGTCGGACAGGGGGGGACACCGGGGAGCTGTTTTTT. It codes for CASSRTGGDTGELFF.

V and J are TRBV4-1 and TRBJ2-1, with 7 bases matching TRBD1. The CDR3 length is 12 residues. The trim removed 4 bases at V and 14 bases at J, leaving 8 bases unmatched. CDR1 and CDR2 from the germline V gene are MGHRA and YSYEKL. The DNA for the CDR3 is TGCGCCAGCAGCCTTCCCACAGGGGAAGAGTTCTTC. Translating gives CASSLPTGEEFF.

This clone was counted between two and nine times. The CDR3 protein is CASSGRGSGNTIYF. CDR3 bases: TGTGCCAGCAGCGGCAGGGGCTCTGGAAACACCATATATTTT. V usage is TRBV5-4 and J usage is TRBJ1-3; possible D gene TRBD1, 6 bases. Trimming cost V 4 bases and J 0 bases, with 8 bases left between them. The CDR3 sequence is 14 residues long. In germline, CDR1 is SGHNT, CDR2 YYREEE (reference sequence).

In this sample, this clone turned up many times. The CDR3 reads CAWSVSENSPLHF. The CDR3 DNA reads as TGTGCCTGGAGTGTATCGGAGAATTCACCCCTCCACTTT. The chain employs TRBV30 and TRBJ1-6; D is unresolved. V lost 0 bases, J lost 7 bases, and 7 bases lay in between. CDR1 is GTSNPN, CDR2 SVGIG, per germline (reference sequence). The length of the CDR3 is 13 residues.

This chain's CDR3 is CASSLAPGQGVTDEQFF. CDR3 nucleotides: TGTGCCAGCAGCTTGGCCCCGGGACAGGGGGTCACGGATGAGCAGTTCTTC. The V gene is TRBV5-8, the J gene TRBJ2-1, with 11 bases identical to TRBD1. J was trimmed by 8 bases and V by 0 bases; bases with no gene match: 10. Germline assignment: CDR1 SGHTS and CDR2 YDEGEE. The CDR3 is 17 amino acids.

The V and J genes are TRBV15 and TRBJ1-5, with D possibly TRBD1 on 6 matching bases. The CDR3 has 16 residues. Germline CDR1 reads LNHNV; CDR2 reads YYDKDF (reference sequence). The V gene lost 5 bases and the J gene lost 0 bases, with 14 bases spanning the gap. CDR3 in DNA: TGTGCCACCAGCCCCCGGACAGATTATAGCAATCAGCCCCAGCATTTT. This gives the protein CATSPRTDYSNQPQHF.

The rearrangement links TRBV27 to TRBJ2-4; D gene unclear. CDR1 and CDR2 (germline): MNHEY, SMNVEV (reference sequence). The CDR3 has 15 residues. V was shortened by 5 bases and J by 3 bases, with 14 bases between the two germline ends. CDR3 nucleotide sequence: TGTGCCAGCAGTCCTCGTCCCGGCGTCAAAAACATTCAGTACTTC. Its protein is CASSPRPGVKNIQYF.